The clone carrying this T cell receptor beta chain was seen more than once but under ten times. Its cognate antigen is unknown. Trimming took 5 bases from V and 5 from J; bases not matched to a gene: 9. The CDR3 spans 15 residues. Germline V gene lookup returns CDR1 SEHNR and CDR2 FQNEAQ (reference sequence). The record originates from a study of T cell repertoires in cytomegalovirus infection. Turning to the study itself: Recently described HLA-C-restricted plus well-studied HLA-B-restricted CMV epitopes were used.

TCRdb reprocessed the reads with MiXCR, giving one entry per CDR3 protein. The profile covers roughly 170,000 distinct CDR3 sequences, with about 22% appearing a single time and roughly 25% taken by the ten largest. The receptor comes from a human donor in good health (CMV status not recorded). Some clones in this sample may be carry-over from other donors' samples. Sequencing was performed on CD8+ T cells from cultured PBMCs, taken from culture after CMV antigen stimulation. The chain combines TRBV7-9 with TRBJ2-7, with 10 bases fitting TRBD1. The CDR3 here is CASSPEGQGDHEQYF. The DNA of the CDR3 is TGTGCCAGCAGCCCCGAAGGACAGGGGGACCACGAGCAGTACTTC.